Sequencing of this T cell receptor (beta chain) was carried out in a study of T-cell memory formation after mild COVID-19. As for the study in general: In these data, TCR clusters were largely donor specific. Study-level results: Clones from the second wave (peaking day 37) had unconfirmed SARS-CoV-2 specificity. Contracting CD4+ clones were located mainly in CM and EM, and CD8+ clones in EMRA.

TCRdb re-derived calls from the 5' RACE reads in MiXCR, one entry per CDR3 protein. The repertoire holds about 110,000 distinct CDR3 sequences, with roughly a sixth as singletons. This clonotype occurred a few times. Its target is not known. The CDR3 contains 15 residues. The ends lost 4 bases at V and 8 bases at J; junction bases unmatched: 8. Germline lookup yields CDR1 SGHNT and CDR2 YENEEA. The chain joins TRBV11-3 to TRBJ2-1; 10 nucleotides align to TRBD2. Sequencing was carried out using PBMCs or a T cell subset sorted from them (not recorded which). The sequence was collected from a man younger than 35 who had mild COVID-19 (a few samples of this study predate the infection). Cell type and time point are not known. CDR3 nucleotide sequence: TGTGCCAGCAGCTGGAGTAGCGGGGGGAGGGATGAGCAGTTCTTC. Its translation: CASSWSSGGRDEQFF.